This T cell receptor beta chain comes out of a study of ipilimumab plus nivolumab after autologous stem cell transplantation. The CDR3 sequence is 14 residues long. With V trimmed by 3 bases and J by 9 bases, 5 bases remained unmatched. From germline, CDR1 is LNHDA and CDR2 SQIVND (reference sequence). Sequencing used immunoSEQ multiplex PCR; TCRdb keeps in-frame clones, though not all of them. The sample consists of some 15,000 clones, approximately 82% of them appearing once. V is TRBV19 and J is TRBJ2-1, with TRBD2 matching 10 bases. The source of this sequence is a male donor with diffuse large B-cell lymphoma. Sequenced material: PBMCs, taken in a trial of ipilimumab plus nivolumab as post-transplant consolidation. This chain's CDR3 is CASSMVAGGSEQFF. Here the CDR3 DNA reads TGTGCCAGTAGTATGGTAGCGGGGGGAAGTGAGCAGTTCTTC. Supplemented by reference TRBV19 and TRBJ2-1, the full variable domain reads DGGITQSPKYLFRKEGQNVTLSCEQNLNHDAMYWYRQDPGQGLRLIYYSQIVNDFQKGDIAEGYSVSREKKESFPLTVTSAQKNPTAFYLCASSMVAGGSEQFFGPGTRLTVL.